This record covers a single TCR beta chain. This sample stems from a study of T cell changes during pregnancy in multiple sclerosis. V shed 6 bases and J shed 1 base, with 15 bases lying between them. The CDR3 loop spans 15 amino acids. CDR1 LNHDA and CDR2 SQIVND come from the germline V gene (reference sequence). Libraries were prepared by immunoSEQ multiplex PCR; TCRdb keeps only in-frame clonotypes and omits some of them. The sample contains approximately 82,000 clones, around nine tenths of which appear only once. The origin of this receptor is a female donor with multiple sclerosis, enrolled in a pregnancy study. The genes are TRBV19 and TRBJ1-2, with D tentatively TRBD1 (5 bases). This sample comprised CD4+ T cells from peripheral blood mononuclear cells, obtained in the second trimester of pregnancy. CDR3 residues: CASSADRILNYGYTF. CDR3 DNA sequence: TGTGCCAGTAGCGCTGACAGAATTCTTAACTATGGCTACACCTTC.